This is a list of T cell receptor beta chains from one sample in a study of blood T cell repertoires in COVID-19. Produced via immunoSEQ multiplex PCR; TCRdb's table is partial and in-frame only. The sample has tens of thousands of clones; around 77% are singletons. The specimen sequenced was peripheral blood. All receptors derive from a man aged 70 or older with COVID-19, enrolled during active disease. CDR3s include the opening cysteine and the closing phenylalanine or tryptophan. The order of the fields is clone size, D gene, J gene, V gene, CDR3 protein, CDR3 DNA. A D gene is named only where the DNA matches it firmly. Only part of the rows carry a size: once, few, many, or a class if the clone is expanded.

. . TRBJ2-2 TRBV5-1 CASSLALAETGELFF TGCGCCAGCAGCTTGGCCTTGGCAGAAACCGGGGAGCTGTTTTTT
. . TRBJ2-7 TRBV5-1 CASSLGRAAYEQYF TGCGCCAGCAGCTTGGGGAGGGCTGCCTACGAGCAGTACTTC
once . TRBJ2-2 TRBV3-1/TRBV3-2 CASSRRTGTSNTGELFF TGTGCCAGCAGCAGACGAACCGGGACATCGAACACCGGGGAGCTGTTTTTT
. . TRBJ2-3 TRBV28 CASSFWSSGFTDTQYF TGTGCCAGCAGTTTCTGGAGTTCCGGGTTCACAGATACGCAGTATTTT
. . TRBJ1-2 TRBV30 CAWSVQQYGYTF TGTGCCTGGAGTGTCCAACAGTATGGCTACACCTTC
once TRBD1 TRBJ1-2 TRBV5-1 CASSSTTGTGNDYGYTF TGCGCCAGCAGCTCCACGACCGGGACAGGGAATGACTATGGCTACACCTTC
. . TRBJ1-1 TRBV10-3 CAISALNTEAFF TGTGCCATCAGTGCCTTGAACACTGAAGCTTTCTTT
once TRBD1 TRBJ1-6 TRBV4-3 CASSPYVGQYNSPLHF TGCGCCAGCAGCCCTTACGTGGGACAGTATAATTCACCCCTCCACTTT
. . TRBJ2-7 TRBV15 CATSRDSGGVFEQYF TGTGCCACCAGCAGAGATAGCGGAGGGGTCTTCGAGCAGTACTTC
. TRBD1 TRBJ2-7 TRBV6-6 CASSLKQGEQYF TGTGCCAGCAGCTTAAAACAGGGGGAGCAGTACTTC
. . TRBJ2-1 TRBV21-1 CASSNYIDLNEQFF TGTGCCAGCAGCAATTATATAGATTTAAATGAGCAGTTCTTC
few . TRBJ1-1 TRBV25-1 CASSEFRTSGTEAFF TGTGCCAGCAGTGAATTTAGGACATCGGGCACTGAAGCTTTCTTT
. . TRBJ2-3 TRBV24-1 CATGTSTDTQYF TGTGCCACTGGGACTAGCACAGATACGCAGTATTTT
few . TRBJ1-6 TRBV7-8 CASSFRTASSYNSPLHF TGTGCCAGCAGCTTTCGTACAGCCAGCTCCTATAATTCACCCCTCCACTTT
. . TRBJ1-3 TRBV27 CASRGSGGNTIYF TGTGCCAGCCGGGGTAGTGGAGGAAACACCATATATTTT
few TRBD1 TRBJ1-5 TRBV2 CASSGQGHSNQPQHF TGTGCCAGCAGTGGACAGGGTCATAGCAATCAGCCCCAGCATTTT
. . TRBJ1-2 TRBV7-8 CASSLGPQDYGYTF TGTGCCAGCAGCTTAGGGCCTCAGGACTATGGCTACACCTTC
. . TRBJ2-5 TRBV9 CASSVDMGAQETQYF TGTGCCAGCAGCGTAGATATGGGGGCTCAAGAGACCCAGTACTTC
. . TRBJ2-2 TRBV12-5 CARFGATHWTGELFF TGTGCTCGGTTTGGGGCCACCCATTGGACCGGGGAGCTGTTTTTT
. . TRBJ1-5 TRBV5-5 CASSPSHSSNQPQHF TGTGCCAGCAGCCCGAGCCACAGTTCCAATCAGCCCCAGCATTTT
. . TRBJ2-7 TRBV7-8 CASSLRGLGEQYF TGTGCCAGCAGCCTCCGGGGGTTGGGTGAGCAGTACTTC
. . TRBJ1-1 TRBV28 CASSFGGMNTEAFF TGTGCCAGCAGTTTCGGGGGGATGAACACTGAAGCTTTCTTT
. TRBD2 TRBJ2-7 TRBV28 CASSFRLAPYEQYF TGTGCCAGCAGTTTCAGACTAGCGCCGTACGAGCAGTACTTC
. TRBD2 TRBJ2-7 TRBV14 CASSSRLAGTGEQYF TGTGCCAGCAGCTCCCGACTAGCGGGTACGGGGGAGCAGTACTTC
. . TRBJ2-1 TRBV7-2 CASSLGVGSYNEQFF TGTGCCAGCAGCTTGGGAGTCGGCTCCTACAATGAGCAGTTCTTC
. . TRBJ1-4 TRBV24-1 CATSDAGAPYEKLFF TGTGCCACCAGTGATGCAGGGGCCCCTTATGAAAAACTGTTTTTT
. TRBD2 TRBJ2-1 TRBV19 CASSLITGTRPYNEQFF TGTGCCAGTAGTCTGATAACCGGGACTAGACCCTACAATGAGCAGTTCTTC
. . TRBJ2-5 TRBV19 CASSDYMGTQETQYF TGTGCCAGTAGTGATTATATGGGCACCCAAGAGACCCAGTACTTC
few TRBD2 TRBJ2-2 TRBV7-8 CASSLLTAGLAGERTGELFF TGTGCCAGCAGCTTACTCACCGCCGGACTAGCGGGAGAAAGGACCGGGGAGCTGTTTTTT
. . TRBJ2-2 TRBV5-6 CASSPGVGELFF TGTGCCAGCAGCCCAGGGGTCGGGGAGCTGTTTTTT
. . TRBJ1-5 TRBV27 CASRLSGFGVLDQPQHF TGTGCCAGCAGGCTTTCAGGGTTTGGGGTTTTGGATCAGCCCCAGCATTTT
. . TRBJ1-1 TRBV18 CASSQTAPSNTEAFF TGTGCCAGCTCACAGACAGCTCCTTCGAACACTGAAGCTTTCTTT
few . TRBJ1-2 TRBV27 CASSLHGGSYGYTF TGTGCCAGCAGTTTACACGGAGGATCCTATGGCTACACCTTC
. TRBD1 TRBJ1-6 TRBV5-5 CASSLAGQGAYLNLDSPLHF TGTGCCAGCAGCTTGGCCGGACAGGGGGCGTATCTGAACCTAGATTCACCCCTCCACTTT
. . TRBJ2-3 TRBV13 CASSLDGSYTDTQYF TGTGCCAGCAGCTTAGACGGGTCCTACACAGATACGCAGTATTTT
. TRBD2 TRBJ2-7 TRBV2 CASSERQRELYEQYF TGTGCCAGCAGTGAACGTCAGCGGGAGCTTTACGAGCAGTACTTC
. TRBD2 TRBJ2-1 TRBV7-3 CASSLRTSGSNEQFF TGTGCCAGCAGCTTAAGGACTAGCGGGAGCAATGAGCAGTTCTTC
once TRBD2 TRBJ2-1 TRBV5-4 CASSPPGTNYNEQFF TGTGCCAGCAGCCCCCCCGGGACTAACTACAATGAGCAGTTCTTC
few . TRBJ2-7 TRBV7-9 CASSLLLQGYEQYF TGTGCCAGCAGCCTCCTTTTACAGGGCTACGAGCAGTACTTC
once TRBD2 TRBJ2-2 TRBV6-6 CASSLLAGDYTGELFF TGTGCCAGCAGCTTACTAGCGGGGGACTACACCGGGGAGCTGTTTTTT
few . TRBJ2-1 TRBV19 CASSIRWSSYNEQFF TGTGCCAGTAGTATCCGGTGGAGCTCCTACAATGAGCAGTTCTTC
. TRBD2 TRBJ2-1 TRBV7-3 CASSLTSGSFNEQFF TGTGCCAGCAGCTTAACTAGCGGGAGTTTCAATGAGCAGTTCTTC
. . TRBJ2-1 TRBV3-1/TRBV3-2 CASSHELEQFF TGTGCCAGCAGCCACGAGTTGGAGCAGTTCTTC
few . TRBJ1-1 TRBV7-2 CASSPRLNTEAFF TGTGCCAGCAGCCCGAGGCTGAACACTGAAGCTTTCTTT
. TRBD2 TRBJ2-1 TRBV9 CASSLRPGTSGLNEQFF TGTGCCAGCAGCTTGCGACCCGGGACTAGCGGATTAAATGAGCAGTTCTTC
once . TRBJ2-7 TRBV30 CAWGGYSYEQYF TGTGCCTGGGGAGGTTACTCCTACGAGCAGTACTTC
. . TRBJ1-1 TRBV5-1 CASSLDRADTEAFF TGCGCCAGCAGCTTGGACAGGGCCGACACTGAAGCTTTCTTT